This TCR beta chain was recovered during a study of alternative splicing in chronic myeloid leukemia remission (dated by TCRdb to 2018 to 2021). Study-wide context: Remission specimens from the trials were collected at major or complete molecular response, at 12 or 24 months of TKI therapy. RNA sequencing was used to profile peripheral blood obtained from chronic-phase CML patients at diagnosis and at remission, and the resulting profiles were compared with those of healthy donors. The RESIST (imatinib), ENESTxtnd (nilotinib) and PINNACLE (nilotinib plus pegylated interferon) trials supplied fewer than 10 diagnostic specimens along with matched remission specimens. Median ages of around 55 years at diagnosis, under 60 at remission and around 37 for healthy controls were recorded. For the trials, the diagnostic specimens consisted of total leukocytes from peripheral blood that had been collected in EDTA. The French Persistem study supplied nine CML samples, of which seven were diagnostic and two were matched remission samples. Female/male counts of 11/5 were recorded for diagnosis samples, 8/3 for remission samples and 2/4 for controls. Total RNA was extracted with Trizol from peripheral blood mononuclear cells of diagnosis, remission and control samples.

CDR3 length: 13 amino acids, cysteine to phenylalanine. This entry has no DNA. CDR1 and CDR2, looked up from the germline V gene (reference sequence), are LNHDA and SQIVND. This clonotype was counted a single time. Its antigen is currently not known. Study-wide findings and limitations: Blood cell composition differed strongly depending on the timepoint, moving from an enrichment of myeloid progenitors at diagnosis to an enrichment of mature lymphoid cells at remission. At remission, blood cell composition had been reconfigured so that it resembled normal controls enriched in lymphoid cells.

Receptor amplification or capture employed bulk RNA-seq. The TruSeq Stranded RNA sample prep kit was used to generate libraries of poly-A-enriched mRNA from an input of around 1 ug total RNA. Paired-end sequencing was performed on a HiSeq 2500, with each sample sequenced in triplicate. A read length of 125 nucleotides per mate was used for RNA-seq. In the paper's pipeline: Reads were trimmed and aligned to hg38 using STAR v2.7, and quality control was performed with FASTQC, RSeQC and multiqc. Salmon 0.14.1 was used to quantify gene expression levels as transcripts per million (TPM). Principal component analysis suggested that trial, library batch, sequencing batch, treatment regimen and sex did not drive transcriptomic profiles. The reads went through TCRdb reprocessing, and each CDR3 protein sequence gets one entry with no DNA. These V and J calls derive from TCRdb rather than the authors' analysis. Present in this sample are some 510 distinct CDR3 sequences, nearly 96% of which were seen just once. Clones ranked in the top ten supply 7.3% of the sample.

Per the publication, the time point label means: major or complete molecular response after front-line TKI therapy. Fewer than 20 CML patients made up the patient cohort, and matched post-remission samples were obtained for some of these patients. This sequence uses TRBV19 and TRBJ1-5; TCRdb's D call of TRBD1 is untestable without DNA. This material consisted of PBMCs or total blood leukocytes (not recorded which), taken during remission. The sequence came from an adult with chronic myeloid leukemia. The CDR3 sequence is CASKDRADQPQHF. Joined to the reference TRBV19 and TRBJ1-5 proteins, this CDR3 gives the full variable domain: DGGITQSPKYLFRKEGQNVTLSCEQNLNHDAMYWYRQDPGQGLRLIYYSQIVNDFQKGDIAEGYSVSREKKESFPLTVTSAQKNPTAFYLCASKDRADQPQHFGDGTRLSIL.